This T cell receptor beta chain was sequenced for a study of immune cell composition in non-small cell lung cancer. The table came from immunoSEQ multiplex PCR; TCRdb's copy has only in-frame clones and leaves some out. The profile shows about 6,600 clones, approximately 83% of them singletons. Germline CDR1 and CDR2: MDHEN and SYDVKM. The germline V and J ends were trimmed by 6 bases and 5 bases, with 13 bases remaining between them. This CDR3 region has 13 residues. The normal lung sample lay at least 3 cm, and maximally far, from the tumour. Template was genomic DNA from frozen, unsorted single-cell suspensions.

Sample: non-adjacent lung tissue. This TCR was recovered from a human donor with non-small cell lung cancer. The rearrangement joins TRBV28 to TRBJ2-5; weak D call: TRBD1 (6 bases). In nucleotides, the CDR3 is TGTGCCAGCAGAGAACAGGGAAGGGAGACCCAGTACTTC. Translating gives CASREQGRETQYF.